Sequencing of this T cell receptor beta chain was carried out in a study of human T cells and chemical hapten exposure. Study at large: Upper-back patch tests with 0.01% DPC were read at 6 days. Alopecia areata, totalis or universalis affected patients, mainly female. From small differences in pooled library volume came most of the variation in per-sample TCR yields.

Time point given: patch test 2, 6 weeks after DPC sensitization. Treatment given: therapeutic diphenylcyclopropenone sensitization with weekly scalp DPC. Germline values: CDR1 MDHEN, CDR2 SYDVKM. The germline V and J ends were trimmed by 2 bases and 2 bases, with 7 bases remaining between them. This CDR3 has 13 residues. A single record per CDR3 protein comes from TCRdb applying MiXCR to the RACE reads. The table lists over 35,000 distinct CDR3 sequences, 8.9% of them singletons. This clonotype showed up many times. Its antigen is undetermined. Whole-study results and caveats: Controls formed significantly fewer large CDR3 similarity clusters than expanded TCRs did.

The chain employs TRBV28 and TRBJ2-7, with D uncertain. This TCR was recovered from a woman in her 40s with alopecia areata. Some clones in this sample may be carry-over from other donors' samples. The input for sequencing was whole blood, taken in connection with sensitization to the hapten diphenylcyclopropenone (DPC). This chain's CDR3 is CASSLDGTYEQYF. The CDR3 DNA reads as TGTGCCAGCAGTTTAGACGGCACCTACGAGCAGTACTTC.